The 8 T cell receptor beta chains below all came from one sample that was sequenced in a study of T cell responses to AZD1222 COVID-19 vaccine. Only in-frame clones appear in the TCRdb table, and some are missing; sequencing was by immunoSEQ multiplex PCR. Of roughly 120,000 clones in the sample, roughly 90% were seen once. Sequenced material: peripheral blood, taken on day 0 of AZD1222 vaccination. These receptors came from an adult in good health.

The rearrangement joins TRBV30 to TRBJ1-6; the D gene is possibly TRBD1 (6 bases). V lost 0 bases, J lost 4 bases, and 22 bases lay in between. The CDR3 totals 19 residues. The germline V gene has CDR1 GTSNPN and CDR2 SVGIG (reference sequence). The CDR3 sequence is CAWSVRQEAAMPYNSPLHF. The DNA of the CDR3 is TGTGCCTGGAGTGTTCGACAGGAGGCCGCGATGCCTTATAATTCACCCCTCCACTTT.

CDR3 sequence (DNA): TGCGCCAGCAGCTCGCCAACAGGGGTTCGGGAGCAGTACTTC. Residues: CASSSPTGVREQYF. V usage is TRBV5-1 and J usage is TRBJ2-7, with 7 bases identical to TRBD1. The CDR3 has 14 amino acids. The trim removed 3 bases at V and 7 bases at J, leaving 10 bases unmatched. Germline V gives CDR1 SGHRS, CDR2 YFSETQ.

V gene TRBV19 combines with J gene TRBJ1-6, with TRBD1 as a possible D gene (6 bases). The CDR3 has 18 amino acids. Germline-derived CDR1 and CDR2 are LNHDA and SQIVND (reference sequence). Trimming shortened V by 3 bases and J by 0 bases, and 15 bases separated the two germline ends. Here the CDR3 DNA reads TGTGCCAGTAGTATCCCGGCAGGGGAAAGCTCCTATAATTCACCCCTCCACTTT. This gives the protein CASSIPAGESSYNSPLHF.

The chain links TRBV7-2 to TRBJ1-2; D unresolved. The CDR3 is 15 amino acids. Germline CDR1 and CDR2: SGHTA and FQGNSA. Trimming removed 2 bases from V and 7 bases from J, with 17 bases in between. The CDR3, as DNA: TGTGCCAGCAGCTTAAGGGTGGCGCACGATTCTGGCTACACCTTC. Translation gives CASSLRVAHDSGYTF.

The V call is TRBV28, the J call TRBJ1-2, with 7 bases identical to TRBD1. In germline, CDR1 is MDHEN, CDR2 SYDVKM. V lost 8 bases and J lost 7; bases outside the gene matches: 10. CDR3 length: 13 residues. The DNA for the CDR3 is TGTGCCAGCGGAGACAGGGCCCCTGTTGGCTACACCTTC. Translated, it gives CASGDRAPVGYTF.

V is TRBV4-2 and J is TRBJ1-2, with 9 bases matching TRBD1. Germline V gives CDR1 LGHNA, CDR2 YNFKEQ. V shed 2 bases, J shed 4 bases, and the junction held 14 bases outside the gene matches. This CDR3 contains 18 residues. The CDR3 spells CASSQLSKWDRDIYGYTF. The CDR3 DNA sequence: TGTGCCAGCAGCCAACTTTCGAAGTGGGACAGGGACATCTATGGCTACACCTTC.

This chain joins TRBV11-2 and TRBJ2-1; possibly TRBD1 for D (6 bases). This CDR3 spans 14 amino acids. V was clipped by 4 bases and J by 9 bases, with 16 bases between them. In germline, CDR1 is SGHAT, CDR2 FQNNGV. CDR3 nucleotides: TGTGCCAGCAGCTCACAGGGTGGTTCTGGTGAGCAGTTCTTC. Protein: CASSSQGGSGEQFF.

V usage is TRBV6-5 and J usage is TRBJ1-5; D may be TRBD1 (5 bases). This CDR3 region has 15 residues. Per germline, CDR1 MNHEY and CDR2 SVGAGI. The V end lost 6 bases, the J end lost 0 bases, and 12 bases lay between the germline ends. CDR3 residues: CASRAGRNSNQPQHF. CDR3 nucleotides: TGTGCCAGCAGGGCGGGACGGAATAGCAATCAGCCCCAGCATTTT.